The present T cell receptor beta chain was sequenced within a study of a mutant IDH1 vaccine in newly diagnosed glioma. Assay: immunoSEQ multiplex PCR; the TCRdb copy retains only in-frame clones and omits some. The sample includes 85,000 to 100,000 clones, around three quarters of them seen just once. V was clipped by 1 base and J by 7 bases, with 11 bases between them. The length of the CDR3 is 14 residues. Germline V gene lookup returns CDR1 SGHTA and CDR2 FQGNSA. Time point given: baseline, week 1 (first vaccination visit). The sample's treatment: pre-vaccination baseline after standard-of-care therapy.

This receptor was obtained from a man aged 35 to 55 with glioma. The starting material was PBMCs, obtained from a glioma patient treated with radiotherapy, temozolomide or both. The chain joins TRBV7-2 to TRBJ2-1; D unresolved. CDR3 nucleotide sequence: TGTGCCAGCAGCTTAGTGTTGGCGGAAAATGAGCAGTTCTTC. Protein product: CASSLVLAENEQFF.